These T cell receptor beta chains were read from a single sample in a study of blood T cell repertoires in COVID-19. The protocol was immunoSEQ multiplex PCR, while the TCRdb copy is restricted to in-frame clones and leaves out a portion. This sample carries hundreds of thousands of clones, more than 80% of them seen once, and the ten largest clones take about 1%. The sample comprised PBMCs or T cells enriched from blood (not recorded which). The receptor source for this set is a man aged 18 to 35 who had recovered from COVID-19. Each CDR3 is given with its conserved first and last residue. The D gene is left open where the match is weak. Clone size, where shown, is once, few, many, or a class for clones that have expanded.

CDR3 DNA: TGTGCCAGCAGTTACAGGGAGTACGAGCAGTACTTC; CDR3 protein: CASSYREYEQYF; V gene: TRBV6-2/TRBV6-3; clone size: NA; D gene: NA; J gene: TRBJ2-7
CDR3 DNA: TGTGCCAGCAGCCGGACTACAGGTCTGCCCTACGAGCAGTACTTC; CDR3 protein: CASSRTTGLPYEQYF; V gene: TRBV5-4; clone size: NA; D gene: NA; J gene: TRBJ2-7
CDR3 DNA: TGTGCCAGCAGTTTATTGAATTCCGGGAATGAGCAGTTCTTC; CDR3 protein: CASSLLNSGNEQFF; V gene: TRBV27; clone size: NA; D gene: NA; J gene: TRBJ2-1
CDR3 DNA: TGTGCCAGCAGTCTAAGGACAGGGGGCTTGGGTGAGCAGTACTTC; CDR3 protein: CASSLRTGGLGEQYF; V gene: TRBV27; clone size: NA; D gene: TRBD1; J gene: TRBJ2-7
CDR3 DNA: TGTGCCATCAGTGAGTGGCAGGGGTCTTCCTACGAGCAGTACTTC; CDR3 protein: CAISEWQGSSYEQYF; V gene: TRBV10-3; clone size: NA; D gene: NA; J gene: TRBJ2-7
CDR3 DNA: TGTGCCAGCAGTTTAGGCCCTAGCGGGAGGGGCTACGAGCAGTACTTC; CDR3 protein: CASSLGPSGRGYEQYF; V gene: TRBV27; clone size: once; D gene: TRBD2; J gene: TRBJ2-7
CDR3 DNA: TGCGCCAGCAGCCCAGGGACAGGGGATGAGCAGTTCTTC; CDR3 protein: CASSPGTGDEQFF; V gene: TRBV5-1; clone size: NA; D gene: TRBD1; J gene: TRBJ2-1
CDR3 DNA: TGTGCCAGCAGCCAAGGGAGGGGCACAGATACGCAGTATTTT; CDR3 protein: CASSQGRGTDTQYF; V gene: TRBV3-1/TRBV3-2; clone size: NA; D gene: NA; J gene: TRBJ2-3
CDR3 DNA: TGTGCCAGCAGTTTAGCGAGGGTAGCTTTCTTT; CDR3 protein: CASSLARVAFF; V gene: TRBV12-3/TRBV12-4; clone size: NA; D gene: NA; J gene: TRBJ1-1
CDR3 DNA: TGTGCCAGCAGTCGGACAGGAGTTGAGCAGTTCTTC; CDR3 protein: CASSRTGVEQFF; V gene: TRBV27; clone size: NA; D gene: TRBD1; J gene: TRBJ2-1
CDR3 DNA: TGTGCCAGCAGTAGCGGGGGTAACTATGGCTACACCTTC; CDR3 protein: CASSSGGNYGYTF; V gene: TRBV12-3/TRBV12-4; clone size: NA; D gene: NA; J gene: TRBJ1-2
CDR3 DNA: TGTGCCAGCAGTCTATACACAGGAAAAACTAATGAAAAACTGTTTTTT; CDR3 protein: CASSLYTGKTNEKLFF; V gene: TRBV5-8; clone size: NA; D gene: NA; J gene: TRBJ1-4
CDR3 DNA: TGTGCCAGCTCAGCCCAGACACGGGAGGGTGGCGAGCAGTACTTC; CDR3 protein: CASSAQTREGGEQYF; V gene: TRBV18; clone size: once; D gene: TRBD2; J gene: TRBJ2-7
CDR3 DNA: TGCGCCAGCAGCCAAGATCCCGCAGGGGGCACAGATACGCAGTATTTT; CDR3 protein: CASSQDPAGGTDTQYF; V gene: TRBV4-3; clone size: NA; D gene: NA; J gene: TRBJ2-3
CDR3 DNA: TGTGCCAGCAGCTTAGTCGACAGGGGGCGCCTTGGCTACACCTTC; CDR3 protein: CASSLVDRGRLGYTF; V gene: TRBV7-2; clone size: once; D gene: TRBD1; J gene: TRBJ1-2
CDR3 DNA: TGTGCCACCGAACAGGGGGGCTCTGGGGCCAACGTCCTGACTTTC; CDR3 protein: CATEQGGSGANVLTF; V gene: TRBV28; clone size: NA; D gene: TRBD1; J gene: TRBJ2-6
CDR3 DNA: TGTGCCAGCACGTTTAGAGGGGGCGCGGGAGAAAAACTGTTTTTT; CDR3 protein: CASTFRGGAGEKLFF; V gene: TRBV9; clone size: NA; D gene: TRBD1; J gene: TRBJ1-4
CDR3 DNA: TGTGCCAGCAAAGGACAAATTATCGGCGAGCAGTACTTC; CDR3 protein: CASKGQIIGEQYF; V gene: TRBV12-3/TRBV12-4; clone size: once; D gene: NA; J gene: TRBJ2-7
CDR3 DNA: TGTGCCAGCAGCCTACAGGGGGCGAAAGAGACCCAGTACTTC; CDR3 protein: CASSLQGAKETQYF; V gene: TRBV7-6; clone size: NA; D gene: TRBD1; J gene: TRBJ2-5
CDR3 DNA: TGTGCCAGCAGCCCCAGGGGAGGGACTGAAGCTTTCTTT; CDR3 protein: CASSPRGGTEAFF; V gene: TRBV7-9; clone size: NA; D gene: NA; J gene: TRBJ1-1
CDR3 DNA: TGTGCCAGCAGTCAACTCGCGGGGGGTATGGATACGCAGTATTTT; CDR3 protein: CASSQLAGGMDTQYF; V gene: TRBV2; clone size: NA; D gene: TRBD2; J gene: TRBJ2-3
CDR3 DNA: TGTGCCAGCAGCGACAGGAAAGAGACCCAGTACTTC; CDR3 protein: CASSDRKETQYF; V gene: TRBV28; clone size: NA; D gene: NA; J gene: TRBJ2-5
CDR3 DNA: TGTGCCAGCAGTGAAACGGCGGCAGGGGGCAGCTATGGCTACACCTTC; CDR3 protein: CASSETAAGGSYGYTF; V gene: TRBV6-1; clone size: NA; D gene: TRBD1; J gene: TRBJ1-2